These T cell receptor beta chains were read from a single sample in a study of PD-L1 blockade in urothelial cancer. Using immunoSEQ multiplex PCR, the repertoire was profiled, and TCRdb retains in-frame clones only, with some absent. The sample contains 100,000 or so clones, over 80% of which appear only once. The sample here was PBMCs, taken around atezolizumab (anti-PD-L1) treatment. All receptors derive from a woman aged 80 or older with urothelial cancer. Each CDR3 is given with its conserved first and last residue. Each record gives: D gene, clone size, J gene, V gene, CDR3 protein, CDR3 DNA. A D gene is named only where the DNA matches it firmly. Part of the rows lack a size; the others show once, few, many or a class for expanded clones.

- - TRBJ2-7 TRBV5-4 CASSLNSGEQYF TGTGCCAGCAGCCTTAATTCGGGTGAGCAGTACTTC
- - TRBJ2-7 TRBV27 CASSPKRELEQYF TGTGCCAGCAGCCCTAAACGGGAGCTCGAGCAGTACTTC
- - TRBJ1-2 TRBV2 CASSLRAGAPSRGYTF TGTGCCAGCAGTCTAAGGGCGGGGGCCCCATCAAGAGGCTACACCTTC
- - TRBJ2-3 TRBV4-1 CASSQWTDTQYF TGCGCCAGCAGCCAGTGGACTGATACGCAGTATTTT
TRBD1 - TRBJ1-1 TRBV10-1 CASRTGINTEAFF TGCGCCAGCAGGACAGGGATTAACACTGAAGCTTTCTTT
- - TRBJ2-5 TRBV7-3 CASSLGLWRGRETQYF TGTGCCAGCAGCTTAGGTCTTTGGAGGGGGCGGGAGACCCAGTACTTC
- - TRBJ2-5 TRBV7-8 CASSLGGRETQYF TGTGCCAGCAGCTTAGGGGGGCGAGAGACCCAGTACTTC
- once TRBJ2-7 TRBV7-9 CASSLSRGVYEQYF TGTGCCAGCAGCCTATCTAGGGGCGTCTACGAGCAGTACTTC
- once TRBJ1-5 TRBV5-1 CASSLPFTADRNQPQHF TGCGCCAGCAGCCTACCCTTTACAGCCGATCGCAATCAGCCCCAGCATTTT
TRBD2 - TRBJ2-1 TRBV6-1 CASSALAGGNNEQFF TGTGCCAGCAGTGCTCTAGCGGGGGGAAACAATGAGCAGTTCTTC
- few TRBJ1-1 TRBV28 CASSLYRMNTEAFF TGTGCCAGCAGTTTGTACAGAATGAACACTGAAGCTTTCTTT
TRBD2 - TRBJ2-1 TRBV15 CATSWGAGADGEQFF TGTGCCACCAGCTGGGGAGCGGGAGCCGACGGTGAGCAGTTCTTC
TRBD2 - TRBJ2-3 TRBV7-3 CASSSQGSGGADTQYF TGTGCCAGCAGCTCCCAAGGGAGCGGGGGAGCAGATACGCAGTATTTT